This T cell receptor beta chain is drawn from a study of blood T cell repertoires in COVID-19. Study overall: The United States, Italy and Spain were the sources of the acute and convalescent COVID-19 samples. The cDNA or gDNA used as material had been derived from T cells, B-cell-depleted T cells, or PBMCs.

Authors' methods: By means of reference gene primer amplification, nucleated cell counts were estimated. Produced via immunoSEQ multiplex PCR; TCRdb's table is partial and in-frame only. The V and J calls and clone size were taken over from that table, and D and trimming were inferred from the DNA. The sample lists hundreds of thousands of clones, 75% to 90% occurring once. Trimming stripped 2 bases from V and 1 base from J, with 13 bases between. CDR1 SGHRS and CDR2 YFSETQ come from the germline V gene. This CDR3 is built from 17 residues. Across 20 to 25 US areas, participants ranged in age from roughly 18 to 95 years.

Source material: PBMCs or T cells enriched from blood (not recorded which). This receptor was taken from a woman in her thirties or forties who had recovered from COVID-19. This chain connects TRBV5-1 to TRBJ2-6; maybe TRBD1 (6 bases). The CDR3 spells CASSFTGIGSGANVLTF. CDR3 nucleotides: TGCGCCAGCAGCTTTACAGGGATTGGGTCTGGGGCCAACGTCCTGACTTTC.